These T cell receptor beta chains were read from a single sample in a study of OX40 agonist ivuxolimab in advanced cancers. This table comes from immunoSEQ multiplex PCR, and its TCRdb copy is limited to in-frame clones, with some not included. This sample yields 99,000 or so clones, of which approximately 95% are seen a single time; roughly 2.1% belongs to the top ten. Sample: CD4+ or CD8+ T cells sorted from blood, taken in a trial of the OX40 agonist ivuxolimab. Receptors originate from an adult with an advanced solid tumor such as melanoma, head and neck, liver or kidney cancer. CDR3s leave out the opening cysteine and the closing phenylalanine or tryptophan. Each record gives: V gene, clone size, CDR3 protein. The size entry is marked missing in some rows and otherwise reads once, few, many or a size class.

V gene: TRBV7-9; clone size: -; CDR3 protein: ASSLAHQSGNTIY
V gene: TRBV29-1; clone size: -; CDR3 protein: SVVSLGTGDVEQY
V gene: TRBV27; clone size: -; CDR3 protein: ASSLVWGAYYEQY
V gene: TRBV9; clone size: -; CDR3 protein: ASSVYAGGNEKLF
V gene: TRBV6-1; clone size: -; CDR3 protein: ASSDRTRAQPQH
V gene: TRBV19; clone size: -; CDR3 protein: ASSTRTPLAYGYT
V gene: TRBV7-3; clone size: -; CDR3 protein: ASSLGMVSYNEQF
V gene: TRBV7-9; clone size: -; CDR3 protein: ASSTGMNTEAF
V gene: TRBV29-1; clone size: -; CDR3 protein: SVRGGEGGYNEQF
V gene: TRBV5-4; clone size: -; CDR3 protein: ASSLGLAEAF
V gene: TRBV4-1; clone size: -; CDR3 protein: ASSQGPSGGLFTQY
V gene: TRBV27; clone size: -; CDR3 protein: ATIPQATGLNTEAF
V gene: TRBV11-2; clone size: -; CDR3 protein: ASSLGQGAYEQY
V gene: TRBV7-8; clone size: -; CDR3 protein: ASSLRGTYEQY
V gene: TRBV6-5; clone size: -; CDR3 protein: ASRNTYNEQF
V gene: TRBV13; clone size: -; CDR3 protein: ASSSLVKSNEKLF
V gene: TRBV10-3; clone size: -; CDR3 protein: AISDPGSNYGYT
V gene: TRBV5-8; clone size: -; CDR3 protein: ASSLGGGWYEQY
V gene: TRBV19; clone size: -; CDR3 protein: ASEDRSYNEQF
V gene: TRBV27; clone size: -; CDR3 protein: ASSSALGTGNYGYT
V gene: TRBV7-9; clone size: -; CDR3 protein: ASSQTGNTEAF
V gene: TRBV15; clone size: few; CDR3 protein: ATSKQSPGETQY
V gene: TRBV7-9; clone size: -; CDR3 protein: ASSPTSGSYEQY
V gene: TRBV7-2; clone size: -; CDR3 protein: ASSYTGDPNTEAF
V gene: TRBV5-1; clone size: once; CDR3 protein: ASSLGLTGGFYNEQF
V gene: TRBV7-9; clone size: once; CDR3 protein: ASANGTVPYEQY
V gene: TRBV7-8; clone size: -; CDR3 protein: ASSLSDEQY
V gene: TRBV15; clone size: -; CDR3 protein: ATSPDSPNQPQH
V gene: TRBV29-1; clone size: -; CDR3 protein: SVDTSGSAYNEQF
V gene: TRBV7-8; clone size: -; CDR3 protein: ASSARTGRANEKLF
V gene: TRBV6-4; clone size: -; CDR3 protein: ASSDRGQTDTQY
V gene: TRBV28; clone size: -; CDR3 protein: ASSFNIDKPSSGNTIY
V gene: TRBV4-1; clone size: -; CDR3 protein: ASKTSGGSSYNEQF
V gene: TRBV19; clone size: -; CDR3 protein: ASTPGQGNSPLH
V gene: TRBV30; clone size: once; CDR3 protein: AWSAPPGQGTIYNEQF
V gene: TRBV6-4; clone size: -; CDR3 protein: ASSDSPASELF